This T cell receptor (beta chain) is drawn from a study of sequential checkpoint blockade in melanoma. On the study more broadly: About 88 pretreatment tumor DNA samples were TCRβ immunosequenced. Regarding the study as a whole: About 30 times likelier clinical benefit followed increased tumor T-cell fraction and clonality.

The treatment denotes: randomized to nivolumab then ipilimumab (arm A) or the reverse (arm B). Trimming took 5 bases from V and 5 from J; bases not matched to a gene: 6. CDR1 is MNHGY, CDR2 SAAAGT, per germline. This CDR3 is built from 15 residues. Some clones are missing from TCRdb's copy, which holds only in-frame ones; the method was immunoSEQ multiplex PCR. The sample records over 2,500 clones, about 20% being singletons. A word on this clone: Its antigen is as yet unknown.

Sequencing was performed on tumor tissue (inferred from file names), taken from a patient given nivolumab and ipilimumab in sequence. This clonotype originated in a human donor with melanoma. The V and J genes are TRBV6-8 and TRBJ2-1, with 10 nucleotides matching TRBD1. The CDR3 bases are TGTGCCAGCAGTGGGGGGACAGGGGTAAACAATGAGCAGTTCTTC. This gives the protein CASSGGTGVNNEQFF.